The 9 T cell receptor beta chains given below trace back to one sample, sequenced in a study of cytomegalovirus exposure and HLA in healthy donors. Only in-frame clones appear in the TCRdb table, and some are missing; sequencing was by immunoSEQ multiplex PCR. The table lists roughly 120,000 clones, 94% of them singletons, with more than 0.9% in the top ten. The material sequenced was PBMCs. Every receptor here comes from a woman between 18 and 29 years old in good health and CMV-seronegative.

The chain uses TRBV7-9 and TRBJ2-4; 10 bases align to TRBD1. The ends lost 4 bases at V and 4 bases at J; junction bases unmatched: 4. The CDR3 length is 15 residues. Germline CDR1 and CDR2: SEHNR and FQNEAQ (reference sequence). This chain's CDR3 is CASSSDRGPKNIQYF. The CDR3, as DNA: TGTGCCAGCAGCTCCGACAGGGGGCCTAAAAACATTCAGTACTTC.

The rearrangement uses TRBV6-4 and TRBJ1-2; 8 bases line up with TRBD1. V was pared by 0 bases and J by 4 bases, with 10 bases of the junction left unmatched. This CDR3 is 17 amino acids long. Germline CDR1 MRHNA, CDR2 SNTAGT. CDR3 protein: CASSDSGQATDPYGYTF. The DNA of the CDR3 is TGTGCCAGCAGTGACTCGGGACAGGCAACCGACCCCTATGGCTACACCTTC.

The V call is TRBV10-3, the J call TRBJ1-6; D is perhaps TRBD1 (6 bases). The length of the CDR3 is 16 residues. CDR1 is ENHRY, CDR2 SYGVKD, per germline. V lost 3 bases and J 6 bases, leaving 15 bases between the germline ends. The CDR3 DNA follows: TGTGCCATCAGTGATCAGGGGACGAGGGGTAATTCACCCCTCCACTTT. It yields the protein CAISDQGTRGNSPLHF.

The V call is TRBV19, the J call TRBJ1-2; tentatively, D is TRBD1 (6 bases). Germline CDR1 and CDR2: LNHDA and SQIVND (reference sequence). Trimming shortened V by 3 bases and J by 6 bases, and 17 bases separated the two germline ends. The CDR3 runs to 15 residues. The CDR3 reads CASSMYPDRPDGYTF. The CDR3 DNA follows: TGTGCCAGTAGTATGTACCCCGACAGGCCGGATGGCTACACCTTC.

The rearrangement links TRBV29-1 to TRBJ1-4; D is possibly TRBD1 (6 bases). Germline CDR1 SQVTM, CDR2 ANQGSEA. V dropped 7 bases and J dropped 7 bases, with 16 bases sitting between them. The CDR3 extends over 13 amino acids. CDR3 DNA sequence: TGCAGCGCGAGAGAGGACAGACTTGAAAAACTGTTTTTT. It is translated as CSAREDRLEKLFF.

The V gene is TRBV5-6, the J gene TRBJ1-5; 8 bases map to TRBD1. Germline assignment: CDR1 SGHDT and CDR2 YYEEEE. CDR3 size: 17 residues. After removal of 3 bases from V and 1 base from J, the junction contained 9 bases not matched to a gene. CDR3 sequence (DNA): TGTGCCAGCAGCTATTATGACAGGGGAAGAAGCAATCAGCCCCAGCATTTT. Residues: CASSYYDRGRSNQPQHF.

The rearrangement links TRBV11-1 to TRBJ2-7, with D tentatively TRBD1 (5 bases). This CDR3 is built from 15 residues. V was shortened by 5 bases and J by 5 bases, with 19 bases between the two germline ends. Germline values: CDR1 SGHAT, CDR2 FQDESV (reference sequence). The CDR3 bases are TGTGCCAGCAGCCCTAGGGGCAGAAGTTTCCACGAGCAGTACTTC. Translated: CASSPRGRSFHEQYF.

CDR3 nucleotides: TGCGCCAGCAGGTGGGAGGGGGCAGATACGCAGTATTTT. Residues: CASRWEGADTQYF. V usage is TRBV5-1 and J usage is TRBJ2-3, with a weak D call TRBD2 (7 bases). CDR1 and CDR2 from the germline V gene are SGHRS and YFSETQ. V was pared by 5 bases and J by 4 bases, with 11 bases between. The CDR3 runs to 13 residues.

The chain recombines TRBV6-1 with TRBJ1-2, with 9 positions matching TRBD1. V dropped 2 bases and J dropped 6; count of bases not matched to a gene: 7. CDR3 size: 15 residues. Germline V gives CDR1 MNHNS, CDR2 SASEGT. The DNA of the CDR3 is TGTGCCAGCAGTGAAATCTTTTGGGACAGGGATGGCTACACCTTC. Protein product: CASSEIFWDRDGYTF.